This T cell receptor beta chain was recorded in a study of glioma-infiltrating T cells after dendritic cell vaccination. The PCR used 60 V beta and 13 J beta primers. Measured with immunoSEQ multiplex PCR; TCRdb has only the in-frame clones, and not every one. The profile covers some 73,000 clones, with more than 65% appearing a single time and 2.1% taken by the ten largest. V lost 1 base and J 2 bases, leaving 13 bases between the germline ends. The CDR3 totals 16 residues. Germline values: CDR1 SEHNR, CDR2 FQNEAQ (reference sequence). The rearrangement links TRBV7-9 to TRBJ2-3; D is uncertain. The TCR originated in a human donor with glioblastoma. The sample here was blood, taken before dendritic cell vaccination. The CDR3 here is CASSLDEHPITDTQYF. The CDR3 DNA sequence: TGTGCCAGCAGCTTAGACGAACATCCCATCACAGATACGCAGTATTTT.